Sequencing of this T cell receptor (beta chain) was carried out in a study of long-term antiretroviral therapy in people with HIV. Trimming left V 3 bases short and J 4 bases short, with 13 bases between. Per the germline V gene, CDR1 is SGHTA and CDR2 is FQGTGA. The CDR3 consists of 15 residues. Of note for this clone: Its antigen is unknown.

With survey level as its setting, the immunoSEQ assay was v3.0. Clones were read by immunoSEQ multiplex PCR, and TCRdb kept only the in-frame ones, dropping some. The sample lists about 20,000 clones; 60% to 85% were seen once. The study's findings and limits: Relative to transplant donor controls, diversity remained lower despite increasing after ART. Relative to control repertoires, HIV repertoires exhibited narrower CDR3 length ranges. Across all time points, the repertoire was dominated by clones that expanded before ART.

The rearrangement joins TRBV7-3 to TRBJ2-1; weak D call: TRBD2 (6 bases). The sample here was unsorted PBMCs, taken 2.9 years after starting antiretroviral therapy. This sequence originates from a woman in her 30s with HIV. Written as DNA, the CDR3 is TGTGCCAGCAGCTTCCGGGACTCCTCTTACAATGAGCAGTTCTTC. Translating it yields CASSFRDSSYNEQFF.